This T cell receptor beta chain originates from a study of blood T cell repertoires in COVID-19. Generated by immunoSEQ multiplex PCR, the TCRdb table keeps only in-frame clones and is missing some. This table holds 650,000 to 800,000 clones, 70% to 90% found once. The ends were cut back, 3 bases at V and 3 bases at J, with 15 bases in the middle. Germline CDR1 and CDR2: SGDLS and YYNGEE. The CDR3 runs to 15 residues. This clonotype was sampled from a woman under 30 with acute or convalescent COVID-19. The source material was peripheral blood. The chain joins TRBV9 to TRBJ1-1; possible D gene TRBD1, 5 bases. CDR3 nucleotide sequence: TGTGCCAGCAGCGGCAGGGAGGGGACGTACACTGAAGCTTTCTTT. Its protein product is CASSGREGTYTEAFF.